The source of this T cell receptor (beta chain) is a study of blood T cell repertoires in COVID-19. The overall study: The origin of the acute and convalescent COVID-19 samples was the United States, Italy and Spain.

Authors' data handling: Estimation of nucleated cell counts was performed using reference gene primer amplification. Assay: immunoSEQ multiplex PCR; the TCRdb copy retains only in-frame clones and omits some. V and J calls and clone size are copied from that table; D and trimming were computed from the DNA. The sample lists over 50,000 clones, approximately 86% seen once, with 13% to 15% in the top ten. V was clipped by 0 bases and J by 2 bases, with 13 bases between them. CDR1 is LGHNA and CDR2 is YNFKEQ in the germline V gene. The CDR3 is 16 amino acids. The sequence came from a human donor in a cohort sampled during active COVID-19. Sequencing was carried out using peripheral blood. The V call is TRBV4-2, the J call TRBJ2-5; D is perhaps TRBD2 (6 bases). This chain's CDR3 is CASSQDPGDYQETQYF. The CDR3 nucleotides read TGTGCCAGCAGCCAAGACCCGGGGGATTATCAAGAGACCCAGTACTTC.